A single sample gave rise to the 14 T cell receptor beta chains below, sequenced in a study of cytomegalovirus exposure and HLA in healthy donors. Use of 60 Vbeta and 13 Jbeta primers characterized the PCR. TCRdb's table, derived via immunoSEQ multiplex PCR, lists solely in-frame clones and lacks some. This sample has roughly 100,000 clones, with roughly 80% found just once. The sequenced sample was PBMCs. The receptors shown here come from a man in his forties or fifties in good health and CMV-seropositive.

This chain uses TRBV9 with TRBJ2-3; 13 bases align to TRBD2. The germline CDR1 and CDR2 sequences are SGDLS and YYNGEE. The trim removed 4 bases at V and 3 bases at J, leaving 5 bases unmatched. The length of the CDR3 is 16 residues. The CDR3 region is CASSSRTSGRTDTQYF. CDR3 nucleotide sequence: TGTGCCAGCAGCTCTCGGACTAGCGGGAGAACAGATACGCAGTATTTT.

This chain connects TRBV6-5 to TRBJ2-7; D might be TRBD2 (6 bases). V was clipped by 10 bases and J by 3 bases, with 13 bases between them. Germline CDR1 is MNHEY and CDR2 is SVGAGI. This CDR3 comprises 12 residues. The DNA of the CDR3 is TGTGCCACCGCAGGCGGGAACTACGAGCAGTACTTC. Its protein is CATAGGNYEQYF.

The chain joins TRBV7-2 to TRBJ2-7; TRBD2 matches 8 bases. This CDR3 has 14 amino acids. Germline CDR1 SGHTA, CDR2 FQGNSA. Trimming cost V 5 bases and J 1 base; bases outside gene matches: 4. The chain's CDR3 is CASSKGLVSYEQYF. In DNA, the CDR3 is TGTGCCAGCAGCAAGGGACTAGTGTCCTACGAGCAGTACTTC. The entire variable domain, with the rest obtained from reference TRBV7-2 and TRBJ2-7, is as follows: GAGVSQSPSNKVTEKGKDVELRCDPISGHTALYWYRQSLGQGLEFLIYFQGNSAPDKSGLPSDRFSAERTGGSVSTLTIQRTQQEDSAVYLCASSKGLVSYEQYFGPGTRLTVT.

This chain uses TRBV25-1 with TRBJ1-1; tentative D call: TRBD1 (5 bases). Germline V lookup: CDR1 MGHDK, CDR2 SYGVNS. This CDR3 spans 14 amino acids. Trimming took off 2 bases at V and 1 base at J, with 8 bases between the two ends. The CDR3: CASSEIGENTEAFF. CDR3 DNA: TGTGCCAGCAGTGAAATAGGGGAGAACACTGAAGCTTTCTTT.

The chain combines TRBV9 with TRBJ2-3; D may be TRBD1 (5 bases). Per germline, CDR1 SGDLS and CDR2 YYNGEE. Trimming removed 0 bases from V and 0 bases from J, with 17 bases in between. The CDR3 loop spans 18 amino acids. CDR3 bases: TGTGCCAGCAGCGTAGAAGGTCGACAGTGGTCTAGCACAGATACGCAGTATTTT. Protein: CASSVEGRQWSSTDTQYF. Combining the CDR3 with reference TRBV9 and TRBJ2-3 gives the whole variable domain DSGVTQTPKHLITATGQRVTLRCSPRSGDLSVYWYQQSLDQGLQFLIQYYNGEERAKGNILERFSAQQFPDLHSELNLSSLELGDSALYFCASSVEGRQWSSTDTQYFGPGTRLTVL.

As to this clone: The sample carries other DNA sequences with the same CDR3. V gene TRBV2 combines with J gene TRBJ2-7; TRBD1 aligns across 9 bases. CDR1 SNHLY and CDR2 FYNNEI come from the germline V gene. CDR3 size: 14 residues. The V segment lost 7 bases and the J segment 1 base; nucleotides outside the gene matches: 5. In DNA form, the CDR3 reads TGTGCCAGCATCCGGGACAGGGTATCCTACGAGCAGTACTTC. This translates into CASIRDRVSYEQYF.

This chain connects TRBV7-2 to TRBJ2-4; 11 positions match TRBD2. Germline V gene sequence: CDR1 SGHTA, CDR2 FQGNSA. The CDR3 runs 14 residues. V was clipped by 3 bases and J by 6 bases; unmatched bases: 1. The CDR3 here is CASSFGTSGNIQYF. The DNA of the CDR3 is TGTGCCAGCAGCTTTGGGACTAGCGGAAACATTCAGTACTTC.

This chain uses TRBV30 with TRBJ2-2, with TRBD1 matching over 9 bases. The CDR3 is 16 residues long. Germline CDR1 is GTSNPN and CDR2 is SVGIG (reference sequence). V shed 0 bases and J 4 bases; nucleotides not matched to a gene: 6. The CDR3 sequence: CAWSVRKTGGTGELFF. CDR3 coding DNA: TGTGCCTGGAGTGTACGTAAGACAGGGGGCACCGGGGAGCTGTTTTTT.

The chain uses TRBV23-1 and TRBJ2-7; D gene unclear. TRBV23-1 is sorted into the ORF group, with uncertain function. The CDR3 covers 16 residues. Trimming removed 0 bases from V and 3 bases from J, with 15 bases in between. The CDR3 reads CASSQSSTHTNYEQYF. DNA for the CDR3: TGCGCCAGCAGTCAATCATCTACACATACTAACTACGAGCAGTACTTC.

The J gene is TRBJ2-5, the V gene TRBV5-1; maybe TRBD2 (5 bases). Germline V CDR1 and CDR2: SGHRS, YFSETQ. CDR3 length equals 15 residues. Trimming left V 0 bases short and J 5 bases short, with 14 bases between. The CDR3 DNA reads as TGCGCCAGCAGCTTGGCCGGGGTACTCGACGAGACCCAGTACTTC. Residues: CASSLAGVLDETQYF.

The chain has TRBV28 and TRBJ2-1; no definite D call. With 5 bases removed from V and 7 bases from J, the gap between germline ends came to 12 bases. The CDR3 is made up of 13 amino acids. Germline CDR1 and CDR2: MDHEN and SYDVKM. The CDR3: CASSPPGRNEQFF. The CDR3, as DNA: TGTGCCAGCAGTCCCCCTGGGCGAAATGAGCAGTTCTTC.

The V call is TRBV4-3, the J call TRBJ2-7; D perhaps matches TRBD1 (6 bases). Germline V gives CDR1 LGHNA, CDR2 YSLEER. Trimming took 1 base from V and 3 from J, leaving 16 bases between them. The CDR3 loop spans 16 amino acids. DNA of the CDR3: TGCGCCAGCAGCCAAGTCATAGGGCAGGGGAGCTACGAGCAGTACTTC. Encoded protein: CASSQVIGQGSYEQYF.

Details on this clone: Mismatch with germline at one junction end may stem from a read error. CDR3: CASSSTGEGQTF. CDR3 bases: TGCGCCAGCAGTTCTACAGGAGAGGGACAGACCTTT. The chain employs TRBV10-2 and TRBJ1-1; TRBD1 matches 7 bases. The CDR3 has 12 residues. CDR1 WSHSY and CDR2 SAAADI come from the germline V gene.

DNA of the CDR3: TGTGCCAGCAGTTACCCACCGGACAGGGGGGGAGCTGAAGCTTTCTTT. It yields the protein CASSYPPDRGGAEAFF. The rearrangement joins TRBV6-5 to TRBJ1-1, with TRBD1 matching over 10 bases. CDR1 is MNHEY and CDR2 is SVGAGI in the germline V gene. The trim removed 2 bases at V and 6 bases at J, leaving 9 bases unmatched. The CDR3 sequence is 16 residues long.